This T cell receptor beta chain is drawn from a study of T-cell reconstitution after alpha-beta-depleted transplantation in children. General study results and limits: Approximately two months post-transplant, alpha-beta T cells reportedly originated from several hundred expanded graft clones. Newly produced T cells mostly provided counts and TCRbeta diversity after one year, as hyperexpanded clones declined.

This clonotype has a handful of counts. The antigen is not known. The CDR3 loop spans 15 amino acids. The V gene lost 3 bases and the J gene lost 0 bases, with 12 bases spanning the gap. Germline loops: CDR1 GTSNPN, CDR2 SVGIG (reference sequence). Preparation of the TCRbeta library was carried out with unique molecular identifiers. TCRdb re-derived calls from the PCR reads in MiXCR, one entry per CDR3 protein. The sample consists of roughly 280,000 distinct CDR3 sequences, 11% of them appearing once. The sequence was collected from a male patient aged 2-9 years who had a stem cell transplant for chronic granulomatous disease, so the T cells may come from the graft donor. The material was peripheral blood, obtained 180 days after TCRalphabeta/CD19-depleted stem cell transplant. V is TRBV30 and J is TRBJ2-1, with a tentative D call TRBD1 (5 bases). CDR3 amino acids: CAWRRGASSYNEQFF. The CDR3 bases are TGTGCCTGGAGACGTGGGGCAAGCTCCTACAATGAGCAGTTCTTC.